This T cell receptor (beta chain) was sequenced in a study of cytomegalovirus exposure and HLA in healthy donors. Study outcomes and limitations: V- and J-gene trimming in TCR beta was tied to a missense DCLRE1C variant by an analysis performed later.

With 60 Vbeta and 13 Jbeta primers, the PCR was carried out. Data came from immunoSEQ multiplex PCR; TCRdb stores just in-frame clones and leaves some out. Of 170,000 or so clones in the sample, roughly four fifths were seen once. Notes on this clone: No antigen is known for it.

Germline V lookup: CDR1 MNHNS, CDR2 SASEGT. This CDR3 spans 16 amino acids. Trimming took off 2 bases at V and 1 base at J, with 12 bases between the two ends. Source material: PBMCs. This sequence joins TRBV6-1 and TRBJ1-3, with TRBD1 as a possible D gene (6 bases). This clonotype originated in a woman in her twenties or thirties in good health and CMV-seronegative. The chain's CDR3 is CASSELQGVSGNTIYF. CDR3 coding DNA: TGTGCCAGCAGTGAACTACAGGGAGTTTCTGGAAACACCATATATTTT.